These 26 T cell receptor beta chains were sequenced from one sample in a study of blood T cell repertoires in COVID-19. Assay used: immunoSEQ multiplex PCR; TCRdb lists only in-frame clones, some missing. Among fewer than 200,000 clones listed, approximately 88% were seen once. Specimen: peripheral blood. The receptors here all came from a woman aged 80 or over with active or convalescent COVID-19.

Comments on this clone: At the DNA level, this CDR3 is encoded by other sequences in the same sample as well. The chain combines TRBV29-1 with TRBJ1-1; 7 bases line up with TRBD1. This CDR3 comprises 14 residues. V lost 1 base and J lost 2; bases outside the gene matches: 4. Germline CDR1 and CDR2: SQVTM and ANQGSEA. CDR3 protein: CSVEGGQVNTEAFF. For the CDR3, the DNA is TGCAGCGTTGAAGGAGGACAGGTTAACACTGAAGCTTTCTTT.

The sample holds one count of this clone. CDR3 coding DNA: TGTGCCGCATACAGGGTAGAAGCTTTCTTT. Its translation is CAAYRVEAFF. J is TRBJ1-1 and V is TRBV30; possibly TRBD1 for D (6 bases). The germline gives CDR1 GTSNPN, CDR2 SVGIG (reference sequence). V was pared by 8 bases and J by 8 bases, with 12 bases between. CDR3 size: 10 residues.

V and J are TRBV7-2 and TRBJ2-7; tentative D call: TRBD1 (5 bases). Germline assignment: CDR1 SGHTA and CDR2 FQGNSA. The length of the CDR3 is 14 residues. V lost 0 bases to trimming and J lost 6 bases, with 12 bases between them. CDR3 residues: CASSLAVRGGEQYF. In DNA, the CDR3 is TGTGCCAGCAGCTTAGCGGTTAGGGGTGGCGAGCAGTACTTC.

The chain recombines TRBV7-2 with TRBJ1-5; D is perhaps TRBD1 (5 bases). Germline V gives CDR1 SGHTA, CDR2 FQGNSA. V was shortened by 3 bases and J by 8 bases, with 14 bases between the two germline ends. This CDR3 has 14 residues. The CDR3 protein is CASSFRSGGEPQHF. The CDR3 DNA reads TGTGCCAGCAGCTTCAGATCCGGGGGAGAGCCCCAGCATTTT.

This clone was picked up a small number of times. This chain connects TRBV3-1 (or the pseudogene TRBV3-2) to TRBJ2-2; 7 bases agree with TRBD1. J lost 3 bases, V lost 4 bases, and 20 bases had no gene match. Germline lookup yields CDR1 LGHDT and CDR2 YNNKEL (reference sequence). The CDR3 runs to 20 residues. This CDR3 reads CASSPQHKGDSQVYTGELFF. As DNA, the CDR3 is TGTGCCAGCAGCCCGCAGCATAAAGGGGACAGTCAAGTTTACACCGGGGAGCTGTTTTTT.

The CDR3, as DNA: TGTGCCAGCAGCTACCGGGACAGTGATTCACCCCTCCACTTT. Residues: CASSYRDSDSPLHF. The J gene is TRBJ1-6, the V gene TRBV5-4; 7 bases agree with TRBD1. Losses at the gene ends were 3 bases for V and 8 bases for J; bases not matched to a gene: 5. The CDR3 totals 14 residues. The germline gives CDR1 SGHNT, CDR2 YYREEE (reference sequence).

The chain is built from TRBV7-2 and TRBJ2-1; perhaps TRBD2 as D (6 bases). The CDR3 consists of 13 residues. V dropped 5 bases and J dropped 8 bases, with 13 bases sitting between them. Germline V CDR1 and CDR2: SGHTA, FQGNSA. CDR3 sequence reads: CASSASDVHEQFF. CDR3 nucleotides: TGTGCCAGCAGCGCTAGCGATGTTCATGAGCAGTTCTTC.

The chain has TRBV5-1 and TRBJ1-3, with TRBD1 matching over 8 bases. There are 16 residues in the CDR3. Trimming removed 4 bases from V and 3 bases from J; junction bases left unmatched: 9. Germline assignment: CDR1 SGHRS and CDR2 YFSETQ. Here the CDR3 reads CASSDRTGLFGNTIYF. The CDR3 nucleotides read TGCGCCAGCAGCGACCGGACAGGGCTATTTGGAAACACCATATATTTT.

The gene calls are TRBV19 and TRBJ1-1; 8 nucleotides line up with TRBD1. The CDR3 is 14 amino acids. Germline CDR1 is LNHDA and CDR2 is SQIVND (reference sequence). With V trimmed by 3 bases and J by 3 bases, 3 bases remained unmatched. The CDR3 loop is CASSMQGAYTEAFF. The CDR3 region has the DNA TGTGCCAGTAGTATGCAGGGGGCGTACACTGAAGCTTTCTTT.

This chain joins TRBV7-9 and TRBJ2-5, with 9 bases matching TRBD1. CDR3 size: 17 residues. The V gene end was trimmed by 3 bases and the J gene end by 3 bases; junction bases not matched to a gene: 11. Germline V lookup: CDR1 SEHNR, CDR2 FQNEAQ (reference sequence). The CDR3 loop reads CASSFPGQGEGKETQYF. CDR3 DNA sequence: TGTGCCAGCAGCTTTCCGGGACAGGGTGAGGGGAAAGAGACCCAGTACTTC.

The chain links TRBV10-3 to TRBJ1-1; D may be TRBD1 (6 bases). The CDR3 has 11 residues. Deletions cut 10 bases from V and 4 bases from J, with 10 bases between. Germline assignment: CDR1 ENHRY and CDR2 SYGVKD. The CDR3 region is CASQGSTEAFF. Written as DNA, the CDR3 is TGTGCCAGCCAGGGGAGCACTGAAGCTTTCTTT.

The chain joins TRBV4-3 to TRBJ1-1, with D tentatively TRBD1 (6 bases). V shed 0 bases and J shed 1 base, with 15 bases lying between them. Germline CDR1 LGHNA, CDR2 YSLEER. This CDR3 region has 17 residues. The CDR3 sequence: CASSQDMGMGANTEAFF. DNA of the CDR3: TGCGCCAGCAGCCAAGATATGGGCATGGGGGCGAACACTGAAGCTTTCTTT.

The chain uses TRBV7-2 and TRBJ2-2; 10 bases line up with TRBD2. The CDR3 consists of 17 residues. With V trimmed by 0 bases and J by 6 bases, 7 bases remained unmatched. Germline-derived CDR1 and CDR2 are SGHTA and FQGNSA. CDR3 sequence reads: CASSLARPAGGPGELFF. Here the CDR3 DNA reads TGTGCCAGCAGCTTAGCGCGGCCAGCGGGGGGGCCCGGGGAGCTGTTTTTT. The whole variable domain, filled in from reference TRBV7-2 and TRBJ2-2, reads GAGVSQSPSNKVTEKGKDVELRCDPISGHTALYWYRQSLGQGLEFLIYFQGNSAPDKSGLPSDRFSAERTGGSVSTLTIQRTQQEDSAVYLCASSLARPAGGPGELFFGEGSRLTVL.

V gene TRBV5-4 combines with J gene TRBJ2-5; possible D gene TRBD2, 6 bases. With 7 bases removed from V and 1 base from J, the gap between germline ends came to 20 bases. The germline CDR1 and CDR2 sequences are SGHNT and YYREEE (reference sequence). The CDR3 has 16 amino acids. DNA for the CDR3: TGTGCCAGCCGACCCCGACTAGGCCTCTCCCAAGAGACCCAGTACTTC. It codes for CASRPRLGLSQETQYF.

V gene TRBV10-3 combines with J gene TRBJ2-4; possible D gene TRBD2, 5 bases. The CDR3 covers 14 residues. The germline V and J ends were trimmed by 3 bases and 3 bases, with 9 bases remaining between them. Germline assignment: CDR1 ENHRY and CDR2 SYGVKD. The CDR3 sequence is CAISEEGNKNIQYF. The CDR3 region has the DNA TGTGCCATCAGTGAAGAGGGAAACAAAAACATTCAGTACTTC.

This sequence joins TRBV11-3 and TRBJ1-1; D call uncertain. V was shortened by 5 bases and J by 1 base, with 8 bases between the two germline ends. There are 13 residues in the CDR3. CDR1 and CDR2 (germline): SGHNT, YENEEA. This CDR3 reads CASSLDWNTEAFF. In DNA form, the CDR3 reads TGTGCCAGCAGCCTGGACTGGAACACTGAAGCTTTCTTT.

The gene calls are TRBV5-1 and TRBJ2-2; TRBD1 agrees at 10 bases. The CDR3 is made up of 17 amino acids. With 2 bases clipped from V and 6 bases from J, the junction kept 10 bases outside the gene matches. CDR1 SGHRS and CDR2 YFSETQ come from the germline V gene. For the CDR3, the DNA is TGCGCCAGCAGCTTCCTTCCCGGGACAGGGGACGCCGGGGAGCTGTTTTTT. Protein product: CASSFLPGTGDAGELFF.

The CDR3 nucleotides are TGTGCCAGCAGTGATAAGGACACAAACACTGAAGCTTTCTTT. Its translation: CASSDKDTNTEAFF. The rearrangement links TRBV6-4 to TRBJ1-1; tentatively, D is TRBD1 (5 bases). Trimming left V 3 bases short and J 2 bases short, with 10 bases between. Looked up from germline, CDR1 is MRHNA and CDR2 is SNTAGT. The CDR3 runs 14 residues.

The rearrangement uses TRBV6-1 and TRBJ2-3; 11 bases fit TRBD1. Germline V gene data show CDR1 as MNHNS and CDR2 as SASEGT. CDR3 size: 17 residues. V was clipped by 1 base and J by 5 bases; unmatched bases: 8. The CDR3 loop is CASSEEWTGGAIDTQYF. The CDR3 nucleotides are TGTGCCAGCAGTGAAGAGTGGACAGGGGGCGCGATAGATACGCAGTATTTT.

CDR3 sequence reads: CAIRGAGSDQPQHF. CDR3 DNA sequence: TGTGCCATCAGGGGAGCGGGGTCGGATCAGCCCCAGCATTTT. The gene calls are TRBV10-3 and TRBJ1-5; D gene ambiguous. The V end was cut by 6 bases, the J end by 5 bases, with 14 bases between. The CDR3 runs to 14 residues. CDR1 and CDR2 (germline): ENHRY, SYGVKD.

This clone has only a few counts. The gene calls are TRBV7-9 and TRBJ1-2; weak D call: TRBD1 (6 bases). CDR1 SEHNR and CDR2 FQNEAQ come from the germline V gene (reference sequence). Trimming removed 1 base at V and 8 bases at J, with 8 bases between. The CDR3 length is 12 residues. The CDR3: CASSLGRGGYTF. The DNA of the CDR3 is TGTGCCAGCAGCTTAGGCAGGGGCGGCTACACCTTC.

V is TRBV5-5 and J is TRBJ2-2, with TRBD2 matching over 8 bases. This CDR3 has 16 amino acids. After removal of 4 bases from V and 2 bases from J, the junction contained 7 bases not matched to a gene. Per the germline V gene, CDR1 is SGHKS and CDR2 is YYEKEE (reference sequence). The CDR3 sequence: CASSTGLALNTGELFF. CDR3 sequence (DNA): TGTGCCAGCAGCACAGGACTAGCCTTAAACACCGGGGAGCTGTTTTTT.

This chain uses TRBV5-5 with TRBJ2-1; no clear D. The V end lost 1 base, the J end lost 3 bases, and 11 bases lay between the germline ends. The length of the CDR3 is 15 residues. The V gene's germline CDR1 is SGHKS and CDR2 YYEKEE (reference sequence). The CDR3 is CASSLSGEVYNEQFF. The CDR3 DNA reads TGTGCCAGCAGCTTGAGTGGAGAGGTCTACAATGAGCAGTTCTTC.

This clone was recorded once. CDR3 nucleotide sequence: TGTGCCAGTAGTATTGGACAGGCTAATCAGCCCCAGCATTTT. It yields the protein CASSIGQANQPQHF. The V gene is TRBV19, the J gene TRBJ1-5; the match to TRBD1 covers 7 bases. The CDR3 extends over 14 amino acids. V shed 3 bases, J shed 4 bases, and the junction held 3 bases outside the gene matches. Germline V gene data show CDR1 as LNHDA and CDR2 as SQIVND (reference sequence).

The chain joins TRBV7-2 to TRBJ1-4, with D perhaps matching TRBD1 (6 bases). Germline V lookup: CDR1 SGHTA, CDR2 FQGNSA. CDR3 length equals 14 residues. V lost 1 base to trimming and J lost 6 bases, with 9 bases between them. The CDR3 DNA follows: TGTGCCAGCAGCTTAGTACAGGGTGATGAAAAACTGTTTTTT. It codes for CASSLVQGDEKLFF.

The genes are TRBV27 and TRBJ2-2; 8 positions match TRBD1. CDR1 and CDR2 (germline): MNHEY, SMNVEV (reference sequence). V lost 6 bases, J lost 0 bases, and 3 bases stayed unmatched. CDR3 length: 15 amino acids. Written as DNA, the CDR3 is TGTGCCAGCAGGATGACAGGGGCGAACACCGGGGAGCTGTTTTTT. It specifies CASRMTGANTGELFF.